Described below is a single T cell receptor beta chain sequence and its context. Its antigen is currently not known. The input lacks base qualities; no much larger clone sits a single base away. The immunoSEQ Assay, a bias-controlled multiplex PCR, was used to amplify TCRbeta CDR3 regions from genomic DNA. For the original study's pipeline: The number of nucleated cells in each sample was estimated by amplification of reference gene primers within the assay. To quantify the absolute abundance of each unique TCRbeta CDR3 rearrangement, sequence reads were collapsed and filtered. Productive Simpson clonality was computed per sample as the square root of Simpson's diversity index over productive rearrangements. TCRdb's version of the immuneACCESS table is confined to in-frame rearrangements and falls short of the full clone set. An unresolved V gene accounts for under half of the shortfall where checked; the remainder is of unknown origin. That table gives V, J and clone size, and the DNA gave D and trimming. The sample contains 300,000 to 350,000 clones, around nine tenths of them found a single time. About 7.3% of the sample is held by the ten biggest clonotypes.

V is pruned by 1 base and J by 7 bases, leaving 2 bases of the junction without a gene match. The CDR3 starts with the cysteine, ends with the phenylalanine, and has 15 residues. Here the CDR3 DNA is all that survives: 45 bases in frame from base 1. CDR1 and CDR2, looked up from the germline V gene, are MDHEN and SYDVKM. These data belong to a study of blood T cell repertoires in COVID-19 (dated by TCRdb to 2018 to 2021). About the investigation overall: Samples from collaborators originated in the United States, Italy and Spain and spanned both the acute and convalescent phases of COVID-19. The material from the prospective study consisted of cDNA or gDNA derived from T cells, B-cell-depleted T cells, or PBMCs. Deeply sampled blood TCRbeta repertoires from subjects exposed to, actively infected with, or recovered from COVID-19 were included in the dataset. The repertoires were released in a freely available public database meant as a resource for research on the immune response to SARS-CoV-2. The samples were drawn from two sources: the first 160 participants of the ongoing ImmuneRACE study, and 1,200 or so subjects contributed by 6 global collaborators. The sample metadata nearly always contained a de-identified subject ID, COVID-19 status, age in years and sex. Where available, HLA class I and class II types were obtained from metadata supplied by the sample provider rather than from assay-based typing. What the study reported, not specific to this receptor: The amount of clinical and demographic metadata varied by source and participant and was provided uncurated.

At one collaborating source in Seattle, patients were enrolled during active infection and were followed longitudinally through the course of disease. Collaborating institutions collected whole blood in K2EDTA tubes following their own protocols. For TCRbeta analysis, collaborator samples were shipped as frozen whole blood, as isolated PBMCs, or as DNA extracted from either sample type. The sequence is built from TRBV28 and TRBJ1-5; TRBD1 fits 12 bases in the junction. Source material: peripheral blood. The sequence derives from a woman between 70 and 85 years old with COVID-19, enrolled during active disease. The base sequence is TGTGCCAGCAGTTTATCTGGGACAGGGGGCCAGCCCCAGCATTTT. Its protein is CASSLSGTGGQPQHF.